A selection of T cell receptor beta chains follows, all from one sample in a study of blood T cell repertoires in COVID-19. The protocol was immunoSEQ multiplex PCR, while the TCRdb copy is restricted to in-frame clones and leaves out a portion. The sample has about 70,000 clones, around four fifths seen once; the top ten hold approximately 1.9%. Sequenced sample: peripheral blood. The receptor set was obtained from a woman between 55 and 75 years old with acute or convalescent COVID-19. Both conserved end residues are part of each CDR3. Each record gives: D gene, V gene, J gene, clone size, CDR3 DNA, CDR3 protein. A D gene is named only where the DNA matches it firmly. Part of the rows lack a size; the others show once, few, many or a class for expanded clones.

>TRBD1|TRBV11-3|TRBJ2-3|.
TGTGCCAGCAGCAAACAGGGGTTGAGCACAGATACGCAGTATTTT
CASSKQGLSTDTQYF
>.|TRBV5-4|TRBJ2-7|.
TGTGCCAGCAGCTTGGGGACAGATACCTACGAGCAGTACTTC
CASSLGTDTYEQYF
>.|TRBV25-1|TRBJ2-1|.
TGTGCCAGCAGTGTTTACAGGGCAAACAATGAGCAGTTCTTC
CASSVYRANNEQFF
>TRBD1|TRBV28|TRBJ1-2|.
TGTGCCAGCAGTTTAAGGGGGCAATATAACTATGGCTACACCTTC
CASSLRGQYNYGYTF
>TRBD2|TRBV20-1|TRBJ2-1|.
TGCAGTGCTAGTCGAGGGACTAGCGGGGGTAGTGAGCAGTTCTTC
CSASRGTSGGSEQFF
>TRBD1|TRBV5-6|TRBJ1-4|.
TGTGCCAGCAGCTTACTCTCCGGACAGGGAGGAGAAAAACTGTTTTTT
CASSLLSGQGGEKLFF
>.|TRBV10-3|TRBJ1-4|.
TGTGCCATCAGTGAGTCGGCGGGGATCGAAAAACTGTTTTTT
CAISESAGIEKLFF
>TRBD1|TRBV5-1|TRBJ1-1|.
TGCGCCAGCAGCCGGGGACAGGGGAACACTGAAGCTTTCTTT
CASSRGQGNTEAFF
>TRBD1|TRBV4-2|TRBJ2-5|.
TGTGCCAGCAGCCCAACAGGGGCCGAGGGGCAAGAGACCCAGTACTTC
CASSPTGAEGQETQYF
>TRBD1|TRBV20-1|TRBJ2-7|once
TGCAGTGCTAGTGGGGACAGGGGGTACGAGCAGTACTTC
CSASGDRGYEQYF
>.|TRBV19|TRBJ1-2|.
TGTGCCAGTAGTCCCCGGCGGGGTGGAGGCTACACCTTC
CASSPRRGGGYTF
>TRBD1|TRBV19|TRBJ1-6|.
TGTGCCAGTACCGAGGACAGGGATAATTCACCCCTCCACTTT
CASTEDRDNSPLHF
>.|TRBV27|TRBJ2-3|.
TGTGCCAGCAGTTTTTACAGTGGCACAGATACGCAGTATTTT
CASSFYSGTDTQYF
>TRBD1|TRBV5-4|TRBJ1-2|few
TGTGCCAGCAGCTTCGCCCAGGGGGCTAACTATGGCTACACCTTC
CASSFAQGANYGYTF
>TRBD1|TRBV2|TRBJ1-3|.
TGTGCCAGCAGCGAAGGCAGGGGGAACTCTGGAAACACCATATATTTT
CASSEGRGNSGNTIYF
>TRBD1|TRBV5-1|TRBJ1-1|.
TGCGCCAGCAGCACCGGACAGGGGAACACTGAAGCTTTCTTT
CASSTGQGNTEAFF
>.|TRBV5-6|TRBJ2-3|.
TGTGCCAGCAGCTTGGGTCAGACGACTAGCACAGATACGCAGTATTTT
CASSLGQTTSTDTQYF
>TRBD1|TRBV2|TRBJ2-1|.
TGTGCCAGCAGTCCCCAGGGGGCGGGGTCGCGGGATGAGCAGTTCTTC
CASSPQGAGSRDEQFF
>.|TRBV7-6|TRBJ2-3|once
TGTGCCAGCAGCTTATGGGGCGGAGCCACAGATACGCAGTATTTT
CASSLWGGATDTQYF
>.|TRBV7-9|TRBJ2-7|.
TGTGCCAGCAGCTCCTCTGGGGCTTACGAGCAGTACTTC
CASSSSGAYEQYF
>TRBD2|TRBV3-1/TRBV3-2|TRBJ2-7|.
TGTGCCAGCAGCCAAAGGGGCCATGCGGGAGCGGAGCAGTACTTC
CASSQRGHAGAEQYF
>.|TRBV5-4|TRBJ2-3|.
TGTGCCAGCAGCCCGGAGTGGGTCACAGATACGCAGTATTTT
CASSPEWVTDTQYF
>TRBD1|TRBV14|TRBJ1-2|.
TGTGCCAGCAGCCAGCCGGGACAGGGGGTTGGCTACACCTTC
CASSQPGQGVGYTF
>.|TRBV30|TRBJ2-1|.
TGTGCCTGGACGTTGAGCTCCTACAATGAGCAGTTCTTC
CAWTLSSYNEQFF
>.|TRBV28|TRBJ1-5|.
TGTGCCAGCAGTCCACCAGGGATGTTAGGATATAGCAATCAGCCCCAGCATTTT
CASSPPGMLGYSNQPQHF
>TRBD1|TRBV6-5|TRBJ1-1|.
TGTGCCAGCAGTTACGGACAGGGGGCGAGTGAAGCTTTCTTT
CASSYGQGASEAFF
>.|TRBV30|TRBJ1-3|.
TGTGCCTGGACAGAAGACTCTGGAAACACCATATATTTT
CAWTEDSGNTIYF
>TRBD1|TRBV19|TRBJ1-3|few
TGTGCCAGTAGTATCTTTGGGTCGACAGGGTGGATCTCTGGAAACACCATATATTTT
CASSIFGSTGWISGNTIYF
>TRBD1|TRBV3-1/TRBV3-2|TRBJ2-7|once
TGTGCCAGCAGCCAACAACGTGGGACAGGGACCTACGAGCAGTACTTC
CASSQQRGTGTYEQYF
>.|TRBV2|TRBJ2-3|.
TGTGCCAGCAGTGGTTTAGCGACCAAACTCACAGATACGCAGTATTTT
CASSGLATKLTDTQYF
>TRBD1|TRBV7-2|TRBJ1-4|.
TGTGCCAGCAGCTCAACAGGGGGGAGTTATGAAAAACTGTTTTTT
CASSSTGGSYEKLFF
>.|TRBV2|TRBJ1-3|few
TGTGCCAGCAGTGAATCGTGGAGCTCTGGAAACACCATATATTTT
CASSESWSSGNTIYF
>TRBD1|TRBV19|TRBJ2-5|once
TGTGCCAGTAGTTTTAGGACAGGGCAAGAGACCCAGTACTTC
CASSFRTGQETQYF
>TRBD1|TRBV7-2|TRBJ1-2|.
TGTGCCAGCAGCGCCAAATCGGGACAGGGGGGCGGCTACACCTTC
CASSAKSGQGGGYTF
>.|TRBV30|TRBJ1-2|.
TGTGCCTGGAGTGTACGTCTTCTACCCCGCTCCTATGGCTACACCTTC
CAWSVRLLPRSYGYTF
>.|TRBV6-5|TRBJ2-1|once
TGTGCCAGCAGTTTCCGTGCGGATGAGCAGTTCTTC
CASSFRADEQFF
>TRBD2|TRBV6-5|TRBJ2-5|.
TGTGCCAGCACTAGCGGGGGTGGCCAGTACTTC
CASTSGGGQYF
>TRBD1|TRBV27|TRBJ2-5|.
TGTGCCAGCAGTTTATCACCGAGACAGGGGGCGAAGACCCAGTACTTC
CASSLSPRQGAKTQYF
>TRBD1|TRBV4-2|TRBJ1-1|.
TGTGCCAGCAGCCAAGCCGGGACAGGAGGGACTGAAGCTTTCTTT
CASSQAGTGGTEAFF
>.|TRBV28|TRBJ1-1|.
TGTGCCAGCACCCCTGCAGGGCAAAAAGCTTTCTTT
CASTPAGQKAFF
>TRBD2|TRBV3-1/TRBV3-2|TRBJ2-3|.
TGTGCCAGCAGTCTAGCGGGCAGCACAGATACGCAGTATTTT
CASSLAGSTDTQYF
>.|TRBV6-1|TRBJ1-5|once
TGTGCCAGCAGTGAAACGGGGAATCAGCCCCAGCATTTT
CASSETGNQPQHF
>TRBD1|TRBV30|TRBJ2-7|.
TGTGCCTCCGATCGGACAGGGGGCATCTACGAGCAGTACTTC
CASDRTGGIYEQYF
>TRBD1|TRBV9|TRBJ2-5|once
TGTGCCAGCAGCGTAGGACAGGGTGAGACCCAGTACTTC
CASSVGQGETQYF
>.|TRBV24-1|TRBJ1-1|.
TGTGCCACCAGTGACCAAATGAACACTGAAGCTTTCTTT
CATSDQMNTEAFF
>.|TRBV19|TRBJ2-2|.
TGTGCCAGTAGTCCCACACAGGGTTTTGACACCGGGGAGCTGTTTTTT
CASSPTQGFDTGELFF
>TRBD1|TRBV6-2/TRBV6-3|TRBJ1-2|.
TGTGCCAGCAGTACCCTTCACAGGGGGTACTCTGGCTACACCTTC
CASSTLHRGYSGYTF
>.|TRBV18|TRBJ1-4|.
TGTGCCAGCTCACCATCCCCCCGAACTTCAACTAATGAAAAACTGTTTTTT
CASSPSPRTSTNEKLFF
>.|TRBV7-2|TRBJ1-2|.
TGTGCCAGCAGCTTAGGACATTCCATCGATGGCTACACCTTC
CASSLGHSIDGYTF
>.|TRBV24-1|TRBJ2-7|.
TGTGCCACCAGCCCCGGGGGAGAACTCTCCTACGAGCAGTACTTC
CATSPGGELSYEQYF
>.|TRBV19|TRBJ1-5|.
TGTGCCAGTAGTGGTGCGGGGGTCGGCAATCAGCCCCAGCATTTT
CASSGAGVGNQPQHF
>TRBD1|TRBV30|TRBJ1-6|.
TGTGCCTGGAGGGACAGGACTAATAATTCACCCCTCCACTTT
CAWRDRTNNSPLHF
>.|TRBV19|TRBJ1-4|.
TGTGCCAGTAGCCGGGTCGCACCGGGTGAAAAACTGTTTTTT
CASSRVAPGEKLFF